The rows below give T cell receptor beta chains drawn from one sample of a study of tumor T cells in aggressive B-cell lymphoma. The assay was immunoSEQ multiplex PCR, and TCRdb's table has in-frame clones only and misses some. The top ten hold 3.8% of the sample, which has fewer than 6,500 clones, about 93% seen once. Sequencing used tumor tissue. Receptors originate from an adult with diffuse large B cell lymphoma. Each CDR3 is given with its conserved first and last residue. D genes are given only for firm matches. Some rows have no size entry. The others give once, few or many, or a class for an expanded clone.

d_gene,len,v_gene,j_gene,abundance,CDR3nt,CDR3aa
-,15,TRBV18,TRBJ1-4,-,TGTGCCAGCTCACCCCCCGCGGGGGCGGGAGGGAAACTGTTTTTT,CASSPPAGAGGKLFF
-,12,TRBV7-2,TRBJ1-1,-,TGTGCCAGCAGCTTTACTTTCCAGGGCCCCCTTTTT,CASSFTFQGPLF
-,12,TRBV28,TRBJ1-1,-,TGTGCCAGCAGTCCCTCGAACACTGAAGCTTTCTTT,CASSPSNTEAFF
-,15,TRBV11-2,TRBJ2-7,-,TGTGCCAGCAGCTTGAGTTCAGGGGCTTCCTACGAGCAGTACTTC,CASSLSSGASYEQYF
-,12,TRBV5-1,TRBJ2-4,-,TGCGCCAGCAGTGGGGGCTACAGCATTCAGTACTTC,CASSGGYSIQYF
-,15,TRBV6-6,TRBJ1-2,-,TGTGCCAGCAGTTCCACGGACAGTTGGGACTATGGCTACACCTTC,CASSSTDSWDYGYTF
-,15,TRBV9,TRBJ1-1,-,TGTGCCAGCAGCGTATCAGGGAATTTGAACACTGAAGCTTTCTTT,CASSVSGNLNTEAFF
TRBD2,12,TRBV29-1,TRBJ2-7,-,TGCAGCGTTAGCGGGAGCGGCTACGAGCAGTACTTC,CSVSGSGYEQYF
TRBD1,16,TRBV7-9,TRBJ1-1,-,TGTGCCAGCAGCTCAGAAAAGATGACAGGGGGCACTGAAGCTTTCTTT,CASSSEKMTGGTEAFF
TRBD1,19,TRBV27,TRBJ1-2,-,TGTGCCAGCCAAAAATACCCCAGGGGGACTCTTACCGGGGAGTATGGCTACACCTTC,CASQKYPRGTLTGEYGYTF
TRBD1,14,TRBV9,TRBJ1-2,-,TGTGCCAGCAGCGGATACGACAGGGAATATGGCTACACCTTC,CASSGYDREYGYTF
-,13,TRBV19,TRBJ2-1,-,TGTGCCAGTAAGGGGCAGGGAGGCGATGAGCAGTTCTTC,CASKGQGGDEQFF
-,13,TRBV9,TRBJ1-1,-,TGTGCCAGCAGCGTAGCGGGTTACACTGAAGCTTTCTTT,CASSVAGYTEAFF
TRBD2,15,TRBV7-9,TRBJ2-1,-,TGTGCCAGCAGCTTAGAGACTAGCTCCTACAATGAACAGTTCTTC,CASSLETSSYNEQFF
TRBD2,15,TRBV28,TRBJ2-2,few,TGTGCCAGCAGGCCGACTAGCGGAAACACCGGGGAGCTGTTTTTT,CASRPTSGNTGELFF
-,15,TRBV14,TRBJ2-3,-,TGTGCCAGCAGCCAAGACGCTAGCGGCACAGATACGCAGTATTTT,CASSQDASGTDTQYF
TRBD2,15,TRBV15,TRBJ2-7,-,TGTGCCACCAGCAGAAACCTAGCGGGGGATTACGAGCAGTACTTC,CATSRNLAGDYEQYF
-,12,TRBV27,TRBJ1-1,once,TGTGCCAGCAGTCCCCTGGGGGGGTTAGCTTTCTTT,CASSPLGGLAFF
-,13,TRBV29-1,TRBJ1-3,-,TGCAGCGTTGCTGTTAGCTCTGGAAACACCATATATTTT,CSVAVSSGNTIYF
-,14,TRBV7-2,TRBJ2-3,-,TGTGCCAGCAGCCCACGTAGCAGCACAGATACGCAGTATTTT,CASSPRSSTDTQYF
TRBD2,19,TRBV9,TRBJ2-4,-,TGTGCCAGCAGCGTAGCTGGAGCGGGAGTGGGATCAGCCAAAAACATTCAGTACTTC,CASSVAGAGVGSAKNIQYF
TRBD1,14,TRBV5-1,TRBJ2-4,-,TGCGCCAGCAGCTTGTACGGACAGGGAAACATTCAGTACTTC,CASSLYGQGNIQYF
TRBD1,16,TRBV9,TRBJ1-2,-,TGTGCCAGCAGCGTAGCTGCGGGACAGACTAACTATGGCTACACCTTC,CASSVAAGQTNYGYTF
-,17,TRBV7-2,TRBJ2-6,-,TGTGCCAGCAGCTTAGTTCGGCGGGCGTACGGGGCCAACGTCCTGACTTTC,CASSLVRRAYGANVLTF
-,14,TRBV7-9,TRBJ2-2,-,TGTGCCAGCAGCTTCCGGACTGACACCGGGGAGCTGTTTTTT,CASSFRTDTGELFF
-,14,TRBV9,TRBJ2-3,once,TGTGCCAGCAGCGCCGAGCGATCCTTGGATACGCAGTATTTT,CASSAERSLDTQYF
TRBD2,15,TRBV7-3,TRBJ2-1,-,TGTGCCAGCAGCTTACTAGCGGGGGGGTCCAATGAGCAGTTCTTC,CASSLLAGGSNEQFF
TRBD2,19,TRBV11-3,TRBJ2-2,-,TGTGCCAGCAGCTTAGCCCCCTCGACTAGCGCGGCGAACACCGGGGAGCTGTTTTTT,CASSLAPSTSAANTGELFF
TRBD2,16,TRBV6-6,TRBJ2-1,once,TGTGCCAGCAGTTACTTTTCTAGCGGGAGAGCGAGTGAGCAGTTCTTC,CASSYFSSGRASEQFF
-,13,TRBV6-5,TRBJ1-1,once,TGTGCCAGCAGTGAAGGGGGGAACACTGAAGCTTTCTTT,CASSEGGNTEAFF
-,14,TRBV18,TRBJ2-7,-,TGTGCCAGCTCACGGGAGGTTACCCCCTACGAGCAGTACTTC,CASSREVTPYEQYF
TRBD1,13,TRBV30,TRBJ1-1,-,TGTGCCTGGGCCGACAGGGGTTTCACTGAAGCTTTCTTT,CAWADRGFTEAFF